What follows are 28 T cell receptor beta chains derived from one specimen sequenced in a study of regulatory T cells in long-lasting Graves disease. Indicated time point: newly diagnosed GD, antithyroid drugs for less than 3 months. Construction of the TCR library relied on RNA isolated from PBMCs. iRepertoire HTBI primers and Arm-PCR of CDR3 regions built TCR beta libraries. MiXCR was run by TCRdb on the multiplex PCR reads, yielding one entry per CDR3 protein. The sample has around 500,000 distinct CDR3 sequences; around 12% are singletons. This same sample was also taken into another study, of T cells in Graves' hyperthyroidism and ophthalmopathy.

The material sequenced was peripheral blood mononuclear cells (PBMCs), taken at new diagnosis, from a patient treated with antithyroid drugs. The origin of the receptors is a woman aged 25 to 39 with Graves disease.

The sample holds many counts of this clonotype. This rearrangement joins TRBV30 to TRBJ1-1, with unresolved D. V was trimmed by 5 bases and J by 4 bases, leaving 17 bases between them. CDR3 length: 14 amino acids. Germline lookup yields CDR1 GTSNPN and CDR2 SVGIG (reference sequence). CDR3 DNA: TGTGCCTGGTCCAACCAGGTGGGCGTCACTGAAGCTTTCTTT. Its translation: CAWSNQVGVTEAFF.

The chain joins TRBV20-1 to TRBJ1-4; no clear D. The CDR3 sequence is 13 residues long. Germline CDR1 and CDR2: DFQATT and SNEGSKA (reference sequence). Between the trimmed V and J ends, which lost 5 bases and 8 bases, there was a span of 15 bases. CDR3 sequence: CSAPGPGREKLFF. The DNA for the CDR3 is TGCAGTGCTCCTGGGCCCGGACGGGAAAAACTGTTTTTT.

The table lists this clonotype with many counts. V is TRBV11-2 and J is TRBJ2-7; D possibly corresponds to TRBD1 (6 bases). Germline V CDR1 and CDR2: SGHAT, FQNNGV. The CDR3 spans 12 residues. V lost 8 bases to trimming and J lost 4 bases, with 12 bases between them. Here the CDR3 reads CASGGHLYEQYF. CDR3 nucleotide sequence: TGTGCCAGCGGGGGACACCTATACGAGCAGTACTTC.

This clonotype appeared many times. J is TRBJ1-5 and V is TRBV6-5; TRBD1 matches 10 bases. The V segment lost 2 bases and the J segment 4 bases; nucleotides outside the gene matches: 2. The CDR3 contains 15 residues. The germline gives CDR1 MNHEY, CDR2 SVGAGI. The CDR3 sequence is CASSYQGQGNQPQHF. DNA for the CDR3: TGTGCCAGCAGTTACCAGGGACAGGGGAATCAGCCCCAGCATTTT.

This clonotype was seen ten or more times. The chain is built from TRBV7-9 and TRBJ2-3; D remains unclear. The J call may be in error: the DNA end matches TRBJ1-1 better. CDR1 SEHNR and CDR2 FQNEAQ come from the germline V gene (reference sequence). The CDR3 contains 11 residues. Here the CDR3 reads CASASVTEAFF. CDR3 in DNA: TGTGCCAGCGCCAGTGTGACTGAAGCTTTCTTT.

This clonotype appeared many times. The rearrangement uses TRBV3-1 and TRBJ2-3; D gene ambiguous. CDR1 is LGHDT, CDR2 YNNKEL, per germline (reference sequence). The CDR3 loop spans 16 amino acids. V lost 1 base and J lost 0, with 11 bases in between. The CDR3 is CASSQAFAASTDTQYF. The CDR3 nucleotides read TGTGCCAGCAGCCAAGCGTTTGCGGCTAGCACAGATACGCAGTATTTT.

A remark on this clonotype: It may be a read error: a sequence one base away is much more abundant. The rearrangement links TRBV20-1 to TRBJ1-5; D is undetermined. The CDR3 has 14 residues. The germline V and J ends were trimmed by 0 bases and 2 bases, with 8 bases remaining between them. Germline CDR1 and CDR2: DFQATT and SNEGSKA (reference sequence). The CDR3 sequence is CSARDGTGNQPQHF. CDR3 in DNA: TGCAGTGCTAGAGATGGAACAGGCAATCAGCCCCAGCATTTT.

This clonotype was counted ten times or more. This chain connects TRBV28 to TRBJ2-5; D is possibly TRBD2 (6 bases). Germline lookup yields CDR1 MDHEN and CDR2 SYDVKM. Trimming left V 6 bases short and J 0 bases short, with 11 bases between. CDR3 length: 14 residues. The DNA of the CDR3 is TGTGCCAGCAGCGCGGGGCCGTACCAAGAGACCCAGTACTTC. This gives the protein CASSAGPYQETQYF.

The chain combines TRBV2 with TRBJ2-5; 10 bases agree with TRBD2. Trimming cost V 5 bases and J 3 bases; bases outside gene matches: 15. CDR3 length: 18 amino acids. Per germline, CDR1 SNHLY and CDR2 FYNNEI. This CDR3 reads CASSPRRGEAGGKETQYF. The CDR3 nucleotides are TGTGCCAGCAGTCCCCGCCGGGGAGAAGCGGGAGGGAAAGAGACCCAGTACTTC.

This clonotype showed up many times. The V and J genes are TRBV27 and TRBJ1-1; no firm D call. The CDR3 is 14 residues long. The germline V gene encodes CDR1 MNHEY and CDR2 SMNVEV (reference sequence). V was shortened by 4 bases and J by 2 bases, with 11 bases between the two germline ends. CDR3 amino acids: CASSSLSTNTEAFF. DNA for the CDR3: TGTGCCAGCAGTTCCTTGAGCACTAACACTGAAGCTTTCTTT.

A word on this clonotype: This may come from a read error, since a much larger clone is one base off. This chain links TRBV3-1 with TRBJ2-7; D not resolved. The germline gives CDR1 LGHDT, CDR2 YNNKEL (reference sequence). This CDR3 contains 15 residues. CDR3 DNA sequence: TGTGCCAGCAGCCCACGTAGAACGACGCCCTACGGGCAGTACTTC. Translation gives CASSPRRTTPYGQYF.

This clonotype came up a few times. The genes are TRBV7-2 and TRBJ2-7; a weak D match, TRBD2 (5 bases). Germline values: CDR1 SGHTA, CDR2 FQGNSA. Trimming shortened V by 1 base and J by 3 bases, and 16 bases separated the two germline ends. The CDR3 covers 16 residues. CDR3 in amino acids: CASSLESPGLSYEQYF. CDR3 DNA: TGTGCCAGCAGCTTAGAATCTCCCGGACTGAGCTACGAGCAGTACTTC.

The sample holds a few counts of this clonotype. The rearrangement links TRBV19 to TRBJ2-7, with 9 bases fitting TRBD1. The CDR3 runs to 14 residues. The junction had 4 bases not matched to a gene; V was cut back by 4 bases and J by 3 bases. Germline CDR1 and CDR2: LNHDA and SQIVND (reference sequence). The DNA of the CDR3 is TGTGCCAGTAGTACACAGGGGGCCTACTACGAGCAGTACTTC. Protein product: CASSTQGAYYEQYF.

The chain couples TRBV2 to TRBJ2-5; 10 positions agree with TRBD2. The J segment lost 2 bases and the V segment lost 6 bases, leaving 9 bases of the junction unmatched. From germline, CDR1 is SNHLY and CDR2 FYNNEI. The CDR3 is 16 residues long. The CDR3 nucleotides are TGTGCCAGCAGCCGAGGAAGTAGCGGGAGGCAAGAGACCCAGTACTTC. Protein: CASSRGSSGRQETQYF.

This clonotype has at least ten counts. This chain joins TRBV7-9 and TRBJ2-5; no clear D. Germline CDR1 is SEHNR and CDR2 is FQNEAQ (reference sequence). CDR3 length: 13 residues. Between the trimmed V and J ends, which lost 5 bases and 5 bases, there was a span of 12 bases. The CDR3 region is CASSAGFRETQYF. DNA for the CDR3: TGTGCCAGCAGCGCCGGATTCAGGGAGACCCAGTACTTC.

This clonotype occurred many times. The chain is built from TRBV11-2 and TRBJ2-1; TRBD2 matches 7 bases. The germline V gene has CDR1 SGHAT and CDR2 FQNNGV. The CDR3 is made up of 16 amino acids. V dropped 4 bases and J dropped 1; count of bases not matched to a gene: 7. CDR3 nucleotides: TGTGCCAGCAGCTCTGAACTAGCGTGGTCCTACAATGAGCAGTTCTTC. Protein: CASSSELAWSYNEQFF.

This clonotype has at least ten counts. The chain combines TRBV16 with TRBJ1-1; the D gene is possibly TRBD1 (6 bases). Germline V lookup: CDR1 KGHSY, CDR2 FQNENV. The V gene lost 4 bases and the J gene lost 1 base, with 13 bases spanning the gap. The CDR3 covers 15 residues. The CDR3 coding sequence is TGTGCCAGCAGCCTCCGTACAGGGAGGAACACTGAAGCTTTCTTT. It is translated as CASSLRTGRNTEAFF. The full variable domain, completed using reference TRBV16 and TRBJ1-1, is GEEVAQTPKHLVRGEGQKAKLYCAPIKGHSYVFWYQQVLKNEFKFLISFQNENVFDETGMPKERFSAKCLPNSPCSLEIQATKLEDSAVYFCASSLRTGRNTEAFFGQGTRLTVV.

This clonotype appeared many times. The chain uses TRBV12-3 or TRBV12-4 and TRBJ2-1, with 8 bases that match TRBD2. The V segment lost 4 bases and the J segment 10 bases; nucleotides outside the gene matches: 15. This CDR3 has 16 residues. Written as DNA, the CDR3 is TGTGCCAGCAGTTCCTGGATAGCGGGGACAACAACCGAGCAGTTCTTC. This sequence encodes CASSSWIAGTTTEQFF.

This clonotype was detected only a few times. CDR3 residues: CATSSGGSLFF. The CDR3 DNA reads TGTGCCACCAGTTCGGGAGGGTCGCTGTTTTTT. The chain employs TRBV24-1 and TRBJ2-2; 8 bases line up with TRBD2. The J segment lost 13 bases and the V segment lost 6 bases, leaving 3 bases of the junction unmatched. The CDR3 runs 11 residues. The V gene's germline CDR1 is KGHDR and CDR2 SFDVKD.

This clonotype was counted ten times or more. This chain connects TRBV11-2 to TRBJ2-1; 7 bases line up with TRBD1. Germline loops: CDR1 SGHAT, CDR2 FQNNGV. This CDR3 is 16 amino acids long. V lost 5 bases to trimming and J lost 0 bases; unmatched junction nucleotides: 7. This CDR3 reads CASSEEGASSYNEQFF. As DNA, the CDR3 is TGTGCCAGCAGCGAAGAGGGGGCAAGCTCCTACAATGAGCAGTTCTTC.

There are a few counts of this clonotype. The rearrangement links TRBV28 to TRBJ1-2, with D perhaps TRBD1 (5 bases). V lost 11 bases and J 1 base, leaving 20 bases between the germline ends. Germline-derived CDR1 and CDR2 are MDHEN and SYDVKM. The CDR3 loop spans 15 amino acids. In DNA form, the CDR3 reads TGTGCCTGGGGCCAGGGCAGCACTCTTAACTATGGCTACACCTTC. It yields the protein CAWGQGSTLNYGYTF.

The CDR3 DNA reads TGTGCCAGCTCACCAAGAAGTCGGACATATAACACTGAAGCTTTCTTT. It specifies CASSPRSRTYNTEAFF. V usage is TRBV18 and J usage is TRBJ1-1, with D maybe TRBD1 (5 bases). Germline CDR1 and CDR2: KGHSH and LQKENI. This CDR3 spans 16 amino acids. V dropped 2 bases and J dropped 2 bases, with 15 bases sitting between them.

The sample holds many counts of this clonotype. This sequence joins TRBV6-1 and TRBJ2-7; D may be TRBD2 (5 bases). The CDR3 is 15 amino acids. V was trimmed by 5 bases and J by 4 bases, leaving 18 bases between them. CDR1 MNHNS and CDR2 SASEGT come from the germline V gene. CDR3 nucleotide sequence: TGTGCCAGCAGTCCCCGAGCCCTAGCATCTTACGAGCAGTACTTC. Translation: CASSPRALASYEQYF.

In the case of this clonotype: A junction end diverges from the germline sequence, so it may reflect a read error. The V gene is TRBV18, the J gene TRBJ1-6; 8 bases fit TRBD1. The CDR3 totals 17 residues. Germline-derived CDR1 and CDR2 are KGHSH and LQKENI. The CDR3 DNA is TGTACCAGCTCACCAGCGGACAGGGCGATGTATAATTCACCCCTCCACTTT. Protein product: CTSSPADRAMYNSPLHF.

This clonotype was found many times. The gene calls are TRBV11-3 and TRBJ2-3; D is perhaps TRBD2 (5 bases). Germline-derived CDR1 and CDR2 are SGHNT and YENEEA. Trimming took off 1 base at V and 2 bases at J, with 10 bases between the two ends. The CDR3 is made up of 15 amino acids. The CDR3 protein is CASSLGLAITDTQYF. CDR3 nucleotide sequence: TGTGCCAGCAGCTTAGGGTTAGCGATCACAGATACGCAGTATTTT. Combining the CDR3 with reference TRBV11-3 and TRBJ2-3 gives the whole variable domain EAGVVQSPRYKIIEKKQPVAFWCNPISGHNTLYWYLQNLGQGPELLIRYENEEAVDDSQLPKDRFSAERLKGVDSTLKIQPAELGDSAVYLCASSLGLAITDTQYFGPGTRLTVL.

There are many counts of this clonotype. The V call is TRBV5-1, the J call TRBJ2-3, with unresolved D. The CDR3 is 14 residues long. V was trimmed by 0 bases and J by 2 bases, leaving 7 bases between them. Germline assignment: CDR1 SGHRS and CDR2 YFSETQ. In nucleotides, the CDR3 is TGCGCCAGCAGCTTGGGGTACACCACAGATACGCAGTATTTT. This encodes CASSLGYTTDTQYF. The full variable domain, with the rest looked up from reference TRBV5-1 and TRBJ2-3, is KAGVTQTPRYLIKTRGQQVTLSCSPISGHRSVSWYQQTPGQGLQFLFEYFSETQRNKGNFPGRFSGRQFSNSRSEMNVSTLELGDSALYLCASSLGYTTDTQYFGPGTRLTVL.

The CDR3, as DNA: TGTGCCAGCAGCGAAGGACAGGGGTCAAAGCAGTACTTC. It translates to CASSEGQGSKQYF. The J gene is TRBJ2-7, the V gene TRBV7-9; 9 bases align to TRBD1. After removal of 5 bases from V and 8 bases from J, the junction contained 7 bases not matched to a gene. This CDR3 is 13 amino acids long. The V gene's germline CDR1 is SEHNR and CDR2 FQNEAQ (reference sequence).

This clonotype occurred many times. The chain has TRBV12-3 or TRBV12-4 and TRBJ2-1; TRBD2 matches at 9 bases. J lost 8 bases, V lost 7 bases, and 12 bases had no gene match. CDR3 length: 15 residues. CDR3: CASTLVAGVSDEQFF. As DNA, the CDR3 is TGTGCCAGCACCCTTGTAGCGGGAGTATCCGATGAGCAGTTCTTC.